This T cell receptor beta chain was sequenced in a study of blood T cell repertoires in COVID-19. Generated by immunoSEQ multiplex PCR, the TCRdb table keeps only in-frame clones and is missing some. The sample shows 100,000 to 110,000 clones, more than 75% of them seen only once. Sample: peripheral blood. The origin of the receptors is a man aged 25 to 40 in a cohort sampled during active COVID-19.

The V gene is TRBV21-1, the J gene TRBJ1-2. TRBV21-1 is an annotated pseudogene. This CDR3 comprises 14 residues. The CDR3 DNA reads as TGTGCCAGCAGCGCAAACGGGGTCCTTGATGGCTACACCTTC. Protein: CASSANGVLDGYTF.